The 23 T cell receptor beta chains presented below share a single source sample, sequenced in a study of pediatric ulcerative colitis. Generated by immunoSEQ multiplex PCR, the TCRdb table keeps only in-frame clones and is missing some. This table has some 4,500 clones, over 85% appearing once. The material sequenced was blood. Receptors originate from a boy aged 5-17 years who was a control in a study of pediatric ulcerative colitis.

V is TRBV6-5 and J is TRBJ2-1, with a weak D call TRBD2 (5 bases). Germline loops: CDR1 MNHEY, CDR2 SVGAGI. The CDR3 runs 12 residues. Trimming took off 6 bases at V and 8 bases at J, with 11 bases between the two ends. The CDR3 DNA is TGTGCCAGCAGGCGGACTGACCATGAGCAGTTCTTC. Its translation: CASRRTDHEQFF.

CDR3 sequence reads: CASSHTSYEQYF. The CDR3 region has the DNA TGTGCCAGCAGCCATACTAGCTACGAGCAGTACTTC. The chain links TRBV4-2 to TRBJ2-7; a weak D match, TRBD2 (5 bases). This CDR3 is 12 amino acids long. Per the germline V gene, CDR1 is LGHNA and CDR2 is YNFKEQ. V lost 3 bases to trimming and J lost 3 bases, with 6 bases between them.

The chain carries TRBV7-9 and TRBJ1-1, with D maybe TRBD1 (5 bases). The ends were cut back, 6 bases at V and 1 base at J, with 21 bases in the middle. Germline CDR1 reads SEHNR; CDR2 reads FQNEAQ (reference sequence). This CDR3 contains 17 residues. The CDR3 here is CASRSRDDYVSNTEAFF. DNA of the CDR3: TGTGCCAGCAGATCCCGGGACGACTACGTTTCGAACACTGAAGCTTTCTTT.

The genes are TRBV19 and TRBJ2-1; the D gene is possibly TRBD1 (5 bases). Germline V gene lookup returns CDR1 LNHDA and CDR2 SQIVND (reference sequence). CDR3 size: 16 residues. Trimming stripped 8 bases from V and 0 bases from J, with 17 bases between. The CDR3 bases are TGTGCCAGTGGACAAGTAGTAATTCACTCCTACAATGAGCAGTTCTTC. It codes for CASGQVVIHSYNEQFF.

The rearrangement uses TRBV14 and TRBJ2-1; tentatively, D is TRBD2 (5 bases). V shed 2 bases and J shed 7 bases, with 9 bases lying between them. Germline CDR1 reads SGHDN; CDR2 reads FVKESK. The CDR3 contains 13 residues. This CDR3 reads CASSQIRGNEQFF. The CDR3 nucleotides read TGTGCCAGCAGCCAAATACGGGGAAATGAGCAGTTCTTC. Drawing the rest from reference TRBV14 and TRBJ2-1, the complete variable domain is EAGVTQFPSHSVIEKGQTVTLRCDPISGHDNLYWYRRVMGKEIKFLLHFVKESKQDESGMPNNRFLAERTGGTYSTLKVQPAELEDSGVYFCASSQIRGNEQFFGPGTRLTVL.

The CDR3 here is CASSLRLIIRGGGNEQFF. The CDR3 bases are TGCGCCAGCAGCTTGAGGCTTATTATCAGGGGCGGGGGCAATGAGCAGTTCTTC. V usage is TRBV5-1 and J usage is TRBJ2-1, with D perhaps TRBD2 (7 bases). The length of the CDR3 is 18 residues. Germline V gene lookup returns CDR1 SGHRS and CDR2 YFSETQ. Trimming shortened V by 1 base and J by 6 bases, and 23 bases separated the two germline ends.

The chain joins TRBV7-6 to TRBJ2-7; D is unresolved. The CDR3 spans 11 residues. V lost 5 bases and J lost 0, with 2 bases in between. The germline V gene has CDR1 SGHVS and CDR2 FNYEAQ. The chain's CDR3 is CASSVSYEQYF. CDR3 nucleotide sequence: TGTGCCAGCAGCGTCTCCTACGAGCAGTACTTC.

This clone was found a few times. V usage is TRBV6-1 and J usage is TRBJ1-5, with a tentative D call TRBD1 (6 bases). Germline lookup yields CDR1 MNHNS and CDR2 SASEGT. This CDR3 comprises 13 residues. Trimming cost V 1 base and J 8 bases, with 9 bases left between them. This chain's CDR3 is CASSEGGLEPQHF. CDR3 nucleotides: TGTGCCAGCAGTGAAGGGGGGCTTGAGCCCCAGCATTTT.

The chain carries TRBV10-3 and TRBJ1-1; the D gene is possibly TRBD1 (6 bases). Trimming removed 2 bases at V and 0 bases at J, with 13 bases between. Per the germline V gene, CDR1 is ENHRY and CDR2 is SYGVKD. The CDR3 loop spans 16 amino acids. This chain's CDR3 is CAISERTELLNTEAFF. In DNA form, the CDR3 reads TGTGCCATCAGTGAGAGGACAGAACTCCTGAACACTGAAGCTTTCTTT.

Concerning this clone: Germline is not matched at one junction end, which may reflect a read error. In nucleotides, the CDR3 is TGTGCCATCACCCGGGACACAAACACTGAAGCTTCCTTT. It specifies CAITRDTNTEASF. V is TRBV10-3 and J is TRBJ1-1, with D possibly matching TRBD1 (6 bases). In germline, CDR1 is ENHRY, CDR2 SYGVKD. This CDR3 contains 13 residues.

This chain joins TRBV11-2 and TRBJ1-1; maybe TRBD1 (5 bases). The CDR3 consists of 15 residues. Germline-derived CDR1 and CDR2 are SGHAT and FQNNGV. Trimming took 5 bases from V and 1 from J, leaving 14 bases between them. CDR3 sequence reads: CASSQTRVRNTEAFF. Written as DNA, the CDR3 is TGTGCCAGCAGCCAAACCAGGGTGCGGAACACTGAAGCTTTCTTT. The variable domain in full, with the rest retrieved from reference TRBV11-2 and TRBJ1-1, is EAGVAQSPRYKIIEKRQSVAFWCNPISGHATLYWYQQILGQGPKLLIQFQNNGVVDDSQLPKDRFSAERLKGVDSTLKIQPAKLEDSAVYLCASSQTRVRNTEAFFGQGTRLTVV.

This chain connects TRBV5-1 to TRBJ2-5; 8 bases align to TRBD2. V shed 0 bases, J shed 0 bases, and the junction held 1 base outside the gene matches. The germline CDR1 and CDR2 sequences are SGHRS and YFSETQ. This CDR3 contains 15 residues. CDR3 sequence: CASSLDGGDQETQYF. In DNA form, the CDR3 reads TGCGCCAGCAGCTTGGACGGGGGGGACCAAGAGACCCAGTACTTC.

This sequence joins TRBV5-8 and TRBJ2-2; 7 bases agree with TRBD1. Germline loops: CDR1 SGHTS, CDR2 YDEGEE. V lost 2 bases to trimming and J lost 4 bases; unmatched junction nucleotides: 8. This CDR3 is built from 16 residues. CDR3: CASSFDQGVSTGELFF. The CDR3 bases are TGTGCCAGCAGCTTCGATCAGGGGGTCAGCACCGGGGAGCTGTTTTTT.

Here the CDR3 DNA reads TGCAGCGTCCGACAAGGCGGCTACACCTTC. Protein product: CSVRQGGYTF. The chain is built from TRBV29-1 and TRBJ1-2; D is uncertain. Germline V gene data show CDR1 as SQVTM and CDR2 as ANQGSEA. Trimming cost V 6 bases and J 8 bases, with 10 bases left between them. There are 10 residues in the CDR3.

V is TRBV7-9 and J is TRBJ2-3, with D maybe TRBD1 (6 bases). Germline V gene data show CDR1 as SEHNR and CDR2 as FQNEAQ (reference sequence). The germline V and J ends were trimmed by 6 bases and 9 bases, with 13 bases remaining between them. The CDR3 spans 12 residues. The CDR3, as DNA: TGTGCCAGCAGTACAGGGTTGGAAACGCAGTATTTT. It encodes CASSTGLETQYF.

The CDR3 bases are TGTGCCAGCAACCCTAGCGGGAGAGTCGATGAGCAGTTCTTC. Amino acids: CASNPSGRVDEQFF. The chain recombines TRBV2 with TRBJ2-1, with 10 bases matching TRBD2. The CDR3 contains 14 residues. Losses at the gene ends were 7 bases for V and 8 bases for J; bases not matched to a gene: 8. Per the germline V gene, CDR1 is SNHLY and CDR2 is FYNNEI.

Only one count was recorded for this clone. The chain joins TRBV29-1 to TRBJ1-1; a possible D gene is TRBD1 (6 bases). The germline CDR1 and CDR2 sequences are SQVTM and ANQGSEA. There are 15 residues in the CDR3. The germline V and J ends were trimmed by 3 bases and 4 bases, with 18 bases remaining between them. Written as DNA, the CDR3 is TGCAGCGTTGATAACAGGGTGGTTGACGGCACTGAAGCTTTCTTT. Translating it yields CSVDNRVVDGTEAFF.

This rearrangement joins TRBV6-5 to TRBJ1-4; 8 positions agree with TRBD1. CDR3 length: 14 residues. J was trimmed by 7 bases and V by 7 bases; bases with no gene match: 8. Germline V lookup: CDR1 MNHEY, CDR2 SVGAGI. Here the CDR3 DNA reads TGTGCCAGCACACCTCAGGGGGCAGGTGAAAAACTGTTTTTT. Its translation is CASTPQGAGEKLFF.

The rearrangement uses TRBV21-1 and TRBJ2-7; the table's TRBD1 call for D was not verified on the DNA. TRBV21-1 has pseudogene status. The CDR3 loop spans 13 amino acids. As DNA, the CDR3 is TGTGCCAGCAGCCCAGGGGCCTTCTACGAGCAGTACTTC. Protein sequence: CASSPGAFYEQYF.

The chain carries TRBV9 and TRBJ2-1; weak D call: TRBD1 (5 bases). The ends were cut back, 0 bases at V and 2 bases at J, with 12 bases in the middle. Germline CDR1 SGDLS, CDR2 YYNGEE. The CDR3 has 16 amino acids. The CDR3 bases are TGTGCCAGCAGCGTAGGTGGGGCCTCAGCCTACAATGAGCAGTTCTTC. This codes for CASSVGGASAYNEQFF.

The J gene is TRBJ2-7, the V gene TRBV9; 8 bases align to TRBD1. Per germline, CDR1 SGDLS and CDR2 YYNGEE. J gave up 2 bases and V 4 bases, and 5 bases lay outside the gene matches. The CDR3 contains 14 residues. The CDR3 sequence: CASSPRTGTYEQYF. The CDR3 region has the DNA TGTGCCAGCAGCCCCCGGACAGGGACCTACGAGCAGTACTTC.

J is TRBJ2-3 and V is TRBV20-1; D is ambiguous. The germline V and J ends were trimmed by 5 bases and 4 bases, with 7 bases remaining between them. Germline loops: CDR1 DFQATT, CDR2 SNEGSKA (reference sequence). This CDR3 is 11 amino acids long. The DNA for the CDR3 is TGCAGTGCTCGGCCCCCAGATACGCAGTATTTT. Protein sequence: CSARPPDTQYF.

The chain combines TRBV5-1 with TRBJ2-5; tentatively, D is TRBD2 (6 bases). Per the germline V gene, CDR1 is SGHRS and CDR2 is YFSETQ. Between the trimmed V and J ends, which lost 0 bases and 1 base, there was a span of 13 bases. This CDR3 contains 16 residues. This CDR3 is CASSLGGGGVQETQYF. DNA for the CDR3: TGCGCCAGCAGCTTGGGGGGAGGAGGCGTCCAAGAGACCCAGTACTTC.